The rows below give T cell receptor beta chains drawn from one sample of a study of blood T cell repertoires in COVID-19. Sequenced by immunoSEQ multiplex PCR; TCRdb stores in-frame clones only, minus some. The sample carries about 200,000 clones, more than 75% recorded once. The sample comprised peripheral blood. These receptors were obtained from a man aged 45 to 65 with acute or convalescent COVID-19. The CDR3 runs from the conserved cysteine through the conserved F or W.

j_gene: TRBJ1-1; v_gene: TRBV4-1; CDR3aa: CASSQDIQGAVRTRAFF
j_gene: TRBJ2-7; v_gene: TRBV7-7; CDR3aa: CASSLQSAGTVGDEQYF
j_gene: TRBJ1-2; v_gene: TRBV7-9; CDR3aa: CASSFSDNYGYTF
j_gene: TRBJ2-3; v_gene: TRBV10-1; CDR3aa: CASSELQGADTQYF
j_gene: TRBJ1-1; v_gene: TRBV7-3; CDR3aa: CASSLFEETEAFF
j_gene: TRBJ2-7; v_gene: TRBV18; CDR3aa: CASSSMIGTGVYEQYF
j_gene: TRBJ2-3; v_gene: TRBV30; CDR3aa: CAWKLAGGDTQYF
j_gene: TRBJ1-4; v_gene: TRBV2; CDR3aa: CASSPQGLSEKLFF
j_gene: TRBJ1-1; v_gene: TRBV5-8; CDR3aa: CASSFNRYTEAFF
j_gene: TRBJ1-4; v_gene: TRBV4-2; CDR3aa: CASSSIATNEKLFF
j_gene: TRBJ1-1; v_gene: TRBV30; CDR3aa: CAWSGGQGIESFF
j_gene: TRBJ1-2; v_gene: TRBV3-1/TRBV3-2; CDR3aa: CASSRKLTGAYGYTF
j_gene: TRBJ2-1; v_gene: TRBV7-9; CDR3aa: CASSPGSGYFHEQFF
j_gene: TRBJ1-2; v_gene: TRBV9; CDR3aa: CASSEYDEQSYGYTF
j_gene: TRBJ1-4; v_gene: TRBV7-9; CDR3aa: CASSFWGQATNEKLFF
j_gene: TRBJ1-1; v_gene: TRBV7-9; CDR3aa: CASSLAGHGGTEAFF
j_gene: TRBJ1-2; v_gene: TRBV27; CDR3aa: CASSSRLREGSGGYGYTF
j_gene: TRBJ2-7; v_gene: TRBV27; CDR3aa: CASSTPTGDFYEQYF
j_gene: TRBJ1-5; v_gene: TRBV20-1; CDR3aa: CSASMGGNQPQHF
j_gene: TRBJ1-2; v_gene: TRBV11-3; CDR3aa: CASSLARTGVYGYTF
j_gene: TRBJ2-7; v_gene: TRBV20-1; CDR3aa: CSAGGPYEQYF
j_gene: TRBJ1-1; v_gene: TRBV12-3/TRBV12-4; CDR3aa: CASSLAGLGAFF
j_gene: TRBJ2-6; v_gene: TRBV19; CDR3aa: CASKTGPGANVLTF
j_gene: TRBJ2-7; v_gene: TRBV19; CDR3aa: CASSMGQSRSYEQYF
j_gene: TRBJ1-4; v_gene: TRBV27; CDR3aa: CASSRWGGRGLATNEKLFF
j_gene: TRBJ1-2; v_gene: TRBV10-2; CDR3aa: CASREPGQGVDYGYTF
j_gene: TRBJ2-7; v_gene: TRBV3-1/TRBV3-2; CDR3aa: CASSQVKGTGSREQYF
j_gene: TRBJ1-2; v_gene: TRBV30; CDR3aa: CAWSPWTEGYTF
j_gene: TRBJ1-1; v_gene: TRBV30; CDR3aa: CAWSPGVTEAFF
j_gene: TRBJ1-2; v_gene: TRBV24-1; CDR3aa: CATPRTEDYGYTF
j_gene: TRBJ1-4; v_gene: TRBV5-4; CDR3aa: CASFTGTENEKLFF
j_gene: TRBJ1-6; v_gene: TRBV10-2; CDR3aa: CASSAPGSNSPLHF
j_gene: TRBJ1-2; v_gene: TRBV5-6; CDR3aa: CASSLRTGRGYTF
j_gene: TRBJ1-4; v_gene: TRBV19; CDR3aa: CASSTYSATNEKLFF
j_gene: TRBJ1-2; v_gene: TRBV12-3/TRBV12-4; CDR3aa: CASSFRYGYTF
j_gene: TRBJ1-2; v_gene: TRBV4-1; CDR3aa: CASSQAGTGWGYGYTF
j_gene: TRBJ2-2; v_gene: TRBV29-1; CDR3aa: CSVPGGLTGELFF
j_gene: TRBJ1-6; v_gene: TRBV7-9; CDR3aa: CASSFGGRSPLHF
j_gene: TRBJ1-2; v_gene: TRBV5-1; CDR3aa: CASSLQGGGGYTF
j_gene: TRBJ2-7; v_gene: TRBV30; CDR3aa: CAWSATGPYEQYF
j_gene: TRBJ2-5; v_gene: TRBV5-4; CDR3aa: CASSSDGGFETQYF
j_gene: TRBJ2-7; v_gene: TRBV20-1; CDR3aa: CSARAAYEQYF
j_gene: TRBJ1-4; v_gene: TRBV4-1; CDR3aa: CASNLDPGQSNEKLFF
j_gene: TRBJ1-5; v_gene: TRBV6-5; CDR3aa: CASSTTGGGQPQHF
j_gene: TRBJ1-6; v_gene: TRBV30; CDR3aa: CACPRGVQNSPLHF
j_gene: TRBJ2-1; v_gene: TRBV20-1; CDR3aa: CGWSTYNEQFF
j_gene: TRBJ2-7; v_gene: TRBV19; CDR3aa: CASSPGAGTGFWGEQYF
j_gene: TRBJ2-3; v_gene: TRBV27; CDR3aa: CASRPGRGAPILTDTQYF
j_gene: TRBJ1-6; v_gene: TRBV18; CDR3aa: CASSVSGASPLHF
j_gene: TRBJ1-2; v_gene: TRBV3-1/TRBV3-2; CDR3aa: CASSQGRGGYTF
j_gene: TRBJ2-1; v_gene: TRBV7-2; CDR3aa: CASSSPRQGTRHSYNEQFF
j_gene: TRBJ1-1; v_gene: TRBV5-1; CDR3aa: CASTLGPGAEAFF
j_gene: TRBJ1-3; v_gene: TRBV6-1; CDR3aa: CASSVVWDNSGNTIYF
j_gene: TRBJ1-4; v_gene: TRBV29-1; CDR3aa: CSVGGTPGQPNEKLFF
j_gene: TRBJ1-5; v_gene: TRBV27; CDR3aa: CASSFAPGLNQPQHF